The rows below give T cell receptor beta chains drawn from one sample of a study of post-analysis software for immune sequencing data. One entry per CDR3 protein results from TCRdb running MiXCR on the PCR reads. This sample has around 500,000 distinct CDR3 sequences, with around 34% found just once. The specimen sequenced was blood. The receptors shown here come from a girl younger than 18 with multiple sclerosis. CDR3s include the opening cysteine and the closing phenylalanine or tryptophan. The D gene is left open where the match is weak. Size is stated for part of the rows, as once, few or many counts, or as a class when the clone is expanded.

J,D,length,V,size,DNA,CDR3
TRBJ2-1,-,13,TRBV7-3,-,TGTGCCAGCAGCTTACTCGGTACCAATGAGCAGTTCTTC,CASSLLGTNEQFF
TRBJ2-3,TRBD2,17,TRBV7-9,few,TGTGCCAGCAGCTTAGCGCAGGCGGGGGGACTGAGAGATACGCAGTATTTT,CASSLAQAGGLRDTQYF
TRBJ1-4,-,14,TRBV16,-,TGTGCCAGCAGCCATTTTCAATCCGGGCAAAAACTGTTTTTT,CASSHFQSGQKLFF
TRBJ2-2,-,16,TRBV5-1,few,TGCGCCAGCAGCTTGGATGGCAGGGCCTACACCGGGGAGCTGTTTTTT,CASSLDGRAYTGELFF
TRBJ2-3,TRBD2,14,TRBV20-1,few,TGCAGTGCTAGTAGCGGGGTTTGGGCAGATACGCAGTATTTT,CSASSGVWADTQYF
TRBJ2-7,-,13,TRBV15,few,TGTGCCACCAGCAGAGATCTGGGTTACGAGCTGTACTTC,CATSRDLGYELYF
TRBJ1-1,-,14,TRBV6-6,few,TGTGCCAGCACTCTCCTGGTAAGAGACCCTGAAGCTTTCTTT,CASTLLVRDPEAFF
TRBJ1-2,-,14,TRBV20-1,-,TGCAGTGCTAGAGAAGGCAGATCCCATTATGGCTACACCTTC,CSAREGRSHYGYTF
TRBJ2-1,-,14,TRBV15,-,TGTGCCACCAGCGGCGACGGAACCTACAATGAGCAGTTCTTC,CATSGDGTYNEQFF
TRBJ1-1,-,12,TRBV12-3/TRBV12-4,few,TGTGCCAGCAGTTTAGGGCGAGGATGGGCTTTCTTT,CASSLGRGWAFF
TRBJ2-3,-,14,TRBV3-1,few,TGTGCCAGCAGCCATTCTAGCAAGGGAGATACGCAGTATTTT,CASSHSSKGDTQYF
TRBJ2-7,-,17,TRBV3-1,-,TGTGCCAGCAGCCAGGTATTACCAGGGATTACCTACAATGAGCAGTACTTC,CASSQVLPGITYNEQYF
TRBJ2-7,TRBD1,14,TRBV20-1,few,TGCAGTGCTTTTCAGGGGGCCGCTTCCTACGAGCAGTACTTC,CSAFQGAASYEQYF
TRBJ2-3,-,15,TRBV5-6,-,TGTGCCAGCAGCTTGGCCAGGGGCGTAGCAGATACGCAGTATTTT,CASSLARGVADTQYF
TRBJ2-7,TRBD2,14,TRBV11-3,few,TGTGCCAGCAGCCCTAATGCGGGGGCCTACGAGCAGTACTTC,CASSPNAGAYEQYF
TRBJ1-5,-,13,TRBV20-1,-,TGCAGTGCTAGAGGGAGCCGGAATCAGCCCCAGCATTTT,CSARGSRNQPQHF
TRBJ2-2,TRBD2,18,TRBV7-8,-,TGTGCCAGCAGCTTTTTCGGCAGACTAGCCGGAGACACCGGGGAGCTGTTTTTT,CASSFFGRLAGDTGELFF
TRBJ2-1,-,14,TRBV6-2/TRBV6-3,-,TGTGCCGGCACCCCGGCGGGGCCTCCCAATGAGCAGTTCTTC,CAGTPAGPPNEQFF
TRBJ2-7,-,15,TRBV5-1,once,TGCACCAGCAGCTCCCGTGGTAGGGCCTTCTACGAGCAGTACTTC,CTSSSRGRAFYEQYF
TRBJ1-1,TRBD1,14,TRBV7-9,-,TGTGCCAGCAGCTTCGAACAGGGGTTCGGTGAAGCTTTCTTT,CASSFEQGFGEAFF
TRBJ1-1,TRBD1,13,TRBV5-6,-,TGTGCCAGCAACCCCCTCAGGGGGACTGAAGCTTTCTTT,CASNPLRGTEAFF
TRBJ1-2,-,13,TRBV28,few,TGTGCCAGCCAGGCAGGCTCTAACTATGGCTACACCTTC,CASQAGSNYGYTF
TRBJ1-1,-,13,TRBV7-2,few,TGTGCCAGCAGCTCAGGACCAAACCTAACCCCTTTCTTT,CASSSGPNLTPFF
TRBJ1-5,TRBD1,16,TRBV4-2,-,TGTGCCAGCAGCCAAGTCCTGGACAGGGGGCTTCAGCCCCAGCATTTT,CASSQVLDRGLQPQHF
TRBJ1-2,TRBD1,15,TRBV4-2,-,TGTGCCAGCAGCCAAGTTCCGACAGGGAGAGATGGCTACACCTTC,CASSQVPTGRDGYTF
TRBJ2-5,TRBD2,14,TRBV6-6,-,TGTGCCAGCAGTAGCGCCGCGGGAGAAGAGACCCAGTACTTC,CASSSAAGEETQYF
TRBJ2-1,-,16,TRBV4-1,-,TGCGCCAGCAGCCCAGAACACGGTTCGGGGGACAATGAGCAGTTCTTC,CASSPEHGSGDNEQFF
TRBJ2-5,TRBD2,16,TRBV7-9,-,TGTGCCAGCAGCTTAGCGCACGGGGGGACCGGCGAGACCCAGTACTTC,CASSLAHGGTGETQYF
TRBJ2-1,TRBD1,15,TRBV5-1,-,TGCGCCAGCAGCTTGCGAGACAGGGGGCGAAATGAGCAGTTCTTC,CASSLRDRGRNEQFF
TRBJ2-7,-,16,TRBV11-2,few,TGTGCCAGCAGCTTAGCTGGCCCACGGGGGCACTACGAGCAGTACTTC,CASSLAGPRGHYEQYF
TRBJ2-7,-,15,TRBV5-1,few,TGCGCCAGCAGCCGTACCAGGGGTAAATCCTACGAGCAGTACTTC,CASSRTRGKSYEQYF
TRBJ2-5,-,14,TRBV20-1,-,TGCAGTGCTAGCGGCTTAATGGGTCCAGAGACCCAGTACTTC,CSASGLMGPETQYF